This entry lists 8 T cell receptor beta chains sequenced from one sample in a study of cytomegalovirus exposure and HLA in healthy donors. 60 Vbeta and 13 Jbeta primers were used in PCR. Libraries were prepared by immunoSEQ multiplex PCR; TCRdb keeps only in-frame clonotypes and omits some of them. The table records 120,000 to 150,000 clones, 60% to 85% of them present only once. Sequencing was performed on PBMCs. Source of these receptors: a man aged 40-55 years in good health and CMV-seropositive.

The chain joins TRBV20-1 to TRBJ1-2; weak D call: TRBD1 (5 bases). Looked up from germline, CDR1 is DFQATT and CDR2 is SNEGSKA (reference sequence). This CDR3 is built from 11 residues. DNA for the CDR3: TGCAAAAGCGGGGGGAAGGTTGGCTACACCTTC. This translates into CKSGGKVGYTF.

This chain links TRBV21-1 with TRBJ2-1; the table names TRBD2, a call not compared with the DNA. TRBV21-1 is an annotated pseudogene. CDR3 size: 22 residues. This CDR3 reads CASSKALRLAREGLGSYNEQFF. CDR3 coding DNA: TGTGCCAGCAGCAAAGCTCTACGACTAGCTAGGGAGGGCCTGGGCTCCTACAATGAGCAGTTCTTC.

The V call is TRBV28, the J call TRBJ2-1; 10 nucleotides line up with TRBD2. CDR1 is MDHEN and CDR2 is SYDVKM in the germline V gene. The V and J ends lost 6 bases and 6 bases, in that order; junction bases with no gene match: 11. This CDR3 has 16 amino acids. CDR3: CASSPTGQREGNEQFF. CDR3 coding DNA: TGTGCCAGCAGCCCAACGGGCCAGCGGGAGGGCAATGAGCAGTTCTTC.

The CDR3 DNA sequence: TGTGCCAGCTCACGTGGACAGGGCGGGAAAAGGGATGGCTACACCTTC. Translating it yields CASSRGQGGKRDGYTF. This chain links TRBV18 with TRBJ1-2; TRBD1 agrees at 8 bases. In germline, CDR1 is KGHSH, CDR2 LQKENI. V was pared by 4 bases and J by 6 bases, with 13 bases of the junction left unmatched. The CDR3 covers 16 residues.

The count of this clone is one. The chain employs TRBV5-1 and TRBJ1-3, with D uncertain. CDR1 SGHRS and CDR2 YFSETQ come from the germline V gene. V lost 0 bases, J lost 0 bases, and 13 bases lay in between. CDR3 length: 17 amino acids. The CDR3 protein is CASSLDIAGFSGNTIYF. The CDR3 nucleotides read TGCGCCAGCAGCTTGGACATCGCTGGCTTCTCTGGAAACACCATATATTTT.

This clone has a single count. The CDR3 DNA reads TGTGCCAGCTCACCATCGGTGGTAGATCAGCCCCAGCATTTT. It translates to CASSPSVVDQPQHF. This sequence joins TRBV18 and TRBJ1-5; no clear D gene. This CDR3 spans 14 amino acids. V gave up 2 bases and J gave up 5 bases, with 10 bases separating them. Germline CDR1 KGHSH, CDR2 LQKENI.

V gene TRBV27 combines with J gene TRBJ1-2, with D possibly being TRBD1 (6 bases). V lost 6 bases, J lost 7 bases, and 21 bases lay in between. The CDR3 consists of 15 residues. Germline V gene sequence: CDR1 MNHEY, CDR2 SMNVEV (reference sequence). The CDR3 protein is CASRTSIQGFSGYTF. Here the CDR3 DNA reads TGTGCCAGCAGGACATCAATACAGGGTTTTTCTGGCTACACCTTC.

V usage is TRBV13 and J usage is TRBJ2-7; 7 bases match TRBD2. The CDR3 has 13 residues. Germline trimming cut 7 bases from V and 0 bases from J; bases unmatched to any gene: 3. The germline V gene has CDR1 PRHDT and CDR2 FYEKMQ (reference sequence). DNA for the CDR3: TGTGCCAGCACCCGACTAGCCTCCTACGAGCAGTACTTC. Its translation is CASTRLASYEQYF.